Each of the 27 T cell receptor beta chains below was sequenced from the same sample in a study of CD8+ T cells in alopecia areata. Treatment of the sample: oral pan-JAK inhibitor, 5-10 mg twice daily. After isolation, RNA underwent reverse transcription to generate cDNA as the sequencing template. Profiling relied on immunoSEQ multiplex PCR, and the TCRdb table lists in-frame clones only, not all of them. The repertoire has some 160,000 clones, just over 65% of them found once; the top ten carry 0.75% to 0.95%. The input for sequencing was CD4+ T cells sorted from blood, taken at week 4, from a patient treated with tofacitinib. Receptors were obtained from a human donor with alopecia areata.

A few counts support this clone. The chain employs TRBV7-8 and TRBJ1-5, with a weak D call TRBD1 (5 bases). The germline V gene has CDR1 SGHVS and CDR2 FQNEAQ. V gave up 6 bases and J gave up 3 bases, with 15 bases separating them. The CDR3 is 15 amino acids. The CDR3 reads CASRPDSYPNQPQHF. CDR3 DNA: TGTGCCAGCAGACCCGACAGCTACCCCAATCAGCCCCAGCATTTT.

The chain carries TRBV5-4 and TRBJ1-1; D gene uncertain. The CDR3 contains 13 residues. Germline V lookup: CDR1 SGHNT, CDR2 YYREEE (reference sequence). Trimming removed 4 bases from V and 0 bases from J, with 7 bases in between. The CDR3 region has the DNA TGTGCCAGCAGCAGGATTTTGAACACTGAAGCTTTCTTT. It yields the protein CASSRILNTEAFF.

This chain uses TRBV4-1 with TRBJ1-6; 8 bases align to TRBD1. The CDR3 extends over 15 amino acids. With V trimmed by 6 bases and J by 8 bases, 9 bases remained unmatched. The V gene's germline CDR1 is MGHRA and CDR2 YSYEKL. For the CDR3, the DNA is TGCGCCAGCAGACCTACCCAGACAGGGGATTCACCCCTCCACTTT. As protein: CASRPTQTGDSPLHF.

This chain joins TRBV30 and TRBJ2-7; TRBD1 aligns across 7 bases. Germline lookup yields CDR1 GTSNPN and CDR2 SVGIG (reference sequence). The CDR3 is 13 residues long. Unmatched junction bases numbered 7, after V lost 2 bases and J lost 6 bases. In DNA, the CDR3 is TGTGCCTGGAGTCAACAGGGGTTGTCCGAGCAGTACTTC. Protein: CAWSQQGLSEQYF.

This rearrangement joins TRBV27 to TRBJ1-6; D remains unclear. V shed 5 bases and J shed 7 bases, with 9 bases lying between them. Germline lookup yields CDR1 MNHEY and CDR2 SMNVEV (reference sequence). This CDR3 spans 13 amino acids. CDR3 nucleotide sequence: TGTGCCAGCAGTCCACACCTAAATTCACCCCTCCACTTT. This encodes CASSPHLNSPLHF.

This clone has a handful of counts. The chain combines TRBV11-1 with TRBJ2-7; D is possibly TRBD2 (7 bases). V lost 8 bases, J lost 6 bases, and 17 bases lay in between. The CDR3 is 13 amino acids. Germline V gives CDR1 SGHAT, CDR2 FQDESV (reference sequence). This CDR3 reads CASGGADRFEQYF. CDR3 DNA: TGTGCCAGCGGGGGGGCCGACAGATTCGAGCAGTACTTC.

The chain carries TRBV7-2 and TRBJ2-1; D remains unclear. V gave up 5 bases and J gave up 6 bases, with 11 bases separating them. CDR3 length: 13 residues. Germline assignment: CDR1 SGHTA and CDR2 FQGNSA. This CDR3 reads CASSTPSSNEQFF. The CDR3 nucleotides read TGTGCCAGCAGCACCCCCAGTAGCAATGAGCAGTTCTTC.

This clone was observed a handful of times. The V and J genes are TRBV30 and TRBJ2-6, with D perhaps TRBD1 (5 bases). With 1 base removed from V and 0 bases from J, the gap between germline ends came to 13 bases. This CDR3 comprises 17 residues. Germline values: CDR1 GTSNPN, CDR2 SVGIG (reference sequence). CDR3 amino acids: CAWSAAGSRSGANVLTF. Written as DNA, the CDR3 is TGTGCCTGGAGTGCGGCAGGGTCCCGCTCTGGGGCCAACGTCCTGACTTTC.

This rearrangement joins TRBV29-1 to TRBJ2-1; 8 bases match TRBD1. The CDR3 loop spans 14 amino acids. CDR1 is SQVTM, CDR2 ANQGSEA, per germline. V shed 6 bases, J shed 1 base, and the junction held 5 bases outside the gene matches. The CDR3 sequence: CSVRDRGSYNEQFF. As DNA, the CDR3 is TGCAGCGTAAGAGACAGGGGTTCCTACAATGAGCAGTTCTTC.

This clone was counted only a few times. The rearrangement uses TRBV15 and TRBJ1-6; 9 bases are shared with TRBD1. CDR1 and CDR2 from the germline V gene are LNHNV and YYDKDF (reference sequence). The CDR3 is made up of 15 amino acids. Unmatched junction bases numbered 6, after V lost 3 bases and J lost 9 bases. The CDR3 region has the DNA TGTGCCACCAGCAGGGACAGGGGAGGGAGTTCACCCCTCCACTTT. It is translated as CATSRDRGGSSPLHF.

The CDR3 DNA reads TGTGCCTGGAGTGTCCTTCGCACAGGTGAATCACCCCTCCACTTT. Protein product: CAWSVLRTGESPLHF. The rearrangement uses TRBV30 and TRBJ1-6; TRBD1 is a possible D gene (5 bases). The ends were cut back, 0 bases at V and 10 bases at J, with 16 bases in the middle. CDR3 size: 15 residues. Germline values: CDR1 GTSNPN, CDR2 SVGIG (reference sequence).

In DNA, the CDR3 is TGTGCCAGCAGTTGGGGGACAGGCAGTGAGCCCCAGCATTTT. Translated: CASSWGTGSEPQHF. The chain links TRBV25-1 to TRBJ1-5; 8 bases align to TRBD1. The trim removed 5 bases at V and 8 bases at J, leaving 8 bases unmatched. The germline V gene has CDR1 MGHDK and CDR2 SYGVNS. The CDR3 consists of 14 residues.

The rearrangement links TRBV5-1 to TRBJ2-1; D perhaps matches TRBD2 (6 bases). The length of the CDR3 is 15 residues. V was shortened by 4 bases and J by 4 bases, with 15 bases between the two germline ends. Per germline, CDR1 SGHRS and CDR2 YFSETQ. CDR3 protein: CASSITGTPYNEQFF. Here the CDR3 DNA reads TGCGCCAGCAGCATCACCGGGACTCCATACAATGAGCAGTTCTTC.

This chain joins TRBV30 and TRBJ2-4, with 11 nucleotides matching TRBD2. CDR1 is GTSNPN, CDR2 SVGIG, per germline (reference sequence). The V segment lost 7 bases and the J segment 0 bases; nucleotides outside the gene matches: 8. The CDR3 contains 16 residues. In DNA form, the CDR3 reads TGTGCCTACGTGATAGCGGGGGGGTTAGCCAAAAACATTCAGTACTTC. Protein: CAYVIAGGLAKNIQYF.

The rearrangement uses TRBV13 and TRBJ1-1, with TRBD1 as a possible D gene (5 bases). The CDR3 loop spans 16 amino acids. The V end was cut by 3 bases, the J end by 4 bases, with 18 bases between. Germline CDR1 and CDR2: PRHDT and FYEKMQ (reference sequence). As DNA, the CDR3 is TGTGCCAGCAGCTTTCTAGCGGGACTGACTATCACTGAAGCTTTCTTT. Protein sequence: CASSFLAGLTITEAFF.

This sequence joins TRBV27 and TRBJ1-3, with a tentative D call TRBD1 (5 bases). In germline, CDR1 is MNHEY, CDR2 SMNVEV (reference sequence). The length of the CDR3 is 14 residues. V was shortened by 6 bases and J by 0 bases, with 9 bases between the two germline ends. The CDR3 sequence is CASSPGGSGNTIYF. CDR3 nucleotides: TGTGCCAGCAGCCCTGGGGGCTCTGGAAACACCATATATTTT.

The V gene is TRBV14, the J gene TRBJ2-6, with TRBD1 matching over 7 bases. Per germline, CDR1 SGHDN and CDR2 FVKESK. V dropped 3 bases and J dropped 0; count of bases not matched to a gene: 2. The CDR3 has 16 residues. CDR3 bases: TGTGCCAGCAGCCATGGACAGGACTCTGGGGCCAACGTCCTGACTTTC. This translates into CASSHGQDSGANVLTF.

The rearrangement uses TRBV15 and TRBJ2-2, with D hard to call. The V gene lost 2 bases and the J gene lost 4 bases, with 2 bases spanning the gap. There are 12 residues in the CDR3. CDR1 and CDR2 (germline): LNHNV, YYDKDF (reference sequence). The CDR3 sequence: CATSRLTGELFF. The CDR3 DNA reads TGTGCCACCAGCAGACTCACCGGGGAGCTGTTTTTT.

A few counts support this clone. The gene calls are TRBV7-9 and TRBJ2-7; D might be TRBD1 (5 bases). The germline V gene has CDR1 SEHNR and CDR2 FQNEAQ (reference sequence). The CDR3 runs to 13 residues. V dropped 1 base and J dropped 4 bases, with 8 bases sitting between them. The CDR3 DNA reads as TGTGCCAGCAGCTTAGAGGGGATATACGAGCAGTACTTC. Its translation: CASSLEGIYEQYF.

The gene calls are TRBV28 and TRBJ2-1; 8 nucleotides line up with TRBD2. V was clipped by 7 bases and J by 8 bases; unmatched bases: 10. Germline V lookup: CDR1 MDHEN, CDR2 SYDVKM. The CDR3 has 14 amino acids. The CDR3 DNA reads as TGTGCCAGCACCGTATCCGGGGGGGCCTATGAGCAGTTCTTC. Translation: CASTVSGGAYEQFF.

This chain connects TRBV30 to TRBJ1-4, with D uncertain. The CDR3 sequence is 9 residues long. V was clipped by 8 bases and J by 11 bases, with 9 bases between them. Germline values: CDR1 GTSNPN, CDR2 SVGIG (reference sequence). The CDR3 DNA is TGTGCCGAACAGCGGAAACTGTTTTTT. Its translation is CAEQRKLFF.

The chain employs TRBV7-3 and TRBJ2-3; 11 nucleotides agree with TRBD2. J was trimmed by 1 base and V by 3 bases; bases with no gene match: 0. In germline, CDR1 is SGHTA, CDR2 FQGTGA. The CDR3 extends over 15 amino acids. The CDR3 region has the DNA TGTGCCAGCAGCTTGACTAGCGGGGGCACAGATACGCAGTATTTT. This codes for CASSLTSGGTDTQYF.

In its sample, this clone was seen a few times. The genes are TRBV27 and TRBJ1-2; a weak D match, TRBD1 (6 bases). CDR1 is MNHEY, CDR2 SMNVEV, per germline (reference sequence). The CDR3 runs 13 residues. V was shortened by 2 bases and J by 6 bases, with 10 bases between the two germline ends. CDR3 bases: TGTGCCAGCAGTTTAAAGACAGGCCATGGCTACACCTTC. Encoded protein: CASSLKTGHGYTF.

This clone has a handful of counts. The chain uses TRBV19 and TRBJ1-1, with a tentative D call TRBD1 (6 bases). Looked up from germline, CDR1 is LNHDA and CDR2 is SQIVND (reference sequence). The CDR3 runs to 13 residues. The DNA of the CDR3 is TGTGGAACAGGGTTGCGAGGTAACACTGAAGCTTTCTTT. Its translation is CGTGLRGNTEAFF.

The chain has TRBV29-1 and TRBJ1-1; D is uncertain. The CDR3 runs 16 residues. Trimming removed 1 base from V and 6 bases from J, with 21 bases in between. The germline V gene has CDR1 SQVTM and CDR2 ANQGSEA. The CDR3 region is CSVEGRVGPRRAEAFF. The CDR3 DNA follows: TGCAGCGTTGAAGGCAGAGTCGGGCCGAGAAGAGCTGAAGCTTTCTTT.

The chain is built from TRBV2 and TRBJ1-3; D unclear. The CDR3 has 13 amino acids. In germline, CDR1 is SNHLY, CDR2 FYNNEI. V gave up 4 bases and J gave up 4 bases, with 8 bases separating them. CDR3 residues: CASSGREGNTIYF. In DNA form, the CDR3 reads TGTGCCAGCAGTGGGCGTGAGGGAAACACCATATATTTT.

This clone was seen only once. The J gene is TRBJ1-2, the V gene TRBV5-1, with a weak D call TRBD1 (6 bases). Looked up from germline, CDR1 is SGHRS and CDR2 is YFSETQ. This CDR3 region has 16 residues. Between the trimmed V and J ends, which lost 0 bases and 3 bases, there was a span of 15 bases. CDR3 nucleotide sequence: TGCGCCAGCAGCTTGGCCGCCAGGGGCGGTGACTATGGCTACACCTTC. This translates into CASSLAARGGDYGYTF.